Listed here are 27 T cell receptor beta chains from one sample, sequenced in a study of blood T cell repertoires in COVID-19. TCRdb's table, derived via immunoSEQ multiplex PCR, lists solely in-frame clones and lacks some. The repertoire includes more than 85,000 clones, approximately 82% of them detected once, and 15% sits in the top ten. Sequenced material: peripheral blood. The receptors were sampled from an elderly woman with acute or convalescent COVID-19.

The chain uses TRBV19 and TRBJ1-2; TRBD1 agrees at 7 bases. This CDR3 has 14 residues. CDR1 is LNHDA, CDR2 SQIVND, per germline (reference sequence). The V segment lost 6 bases and the J segment 4 bases; nucleotides outside the gene matches: 8. The CDR3, as DNA: TGTGCCAGTAGGGCCCGGGACAGCCTCTATGGCTACACCTTC. Amino acids: CASRARDSLYGYTF.

The gene calls are TRBV19 and TRBJ2-3, with 7 positions matching TRBD1. Germline V CDR1 and CDR2: LNHDA, SQIVND (reference sequence). The length of the CDR3 is 16 residues. J lost 2 bases, V lost 0 bases, and 5 bases had no gene match. CDR3 protein: CASSIEGTAHTDTQYF. Here the CDR3 DNA reads TGTGCCAGTAGTATAGAAGGGACAGCGCACACAGATACGCAGTATTTT.

Only one count was recorded for this clone. The chain is built from TRBV6-5 and TRBJ1-1, with 8 bases matching TRBD1. CDR1 and CDR2 from the germline V gene are MNHEY and SVGAGI. CDR3 length: 14 residues. Trimming took 5 bases from V and 5 from J; bases not matched to a gene: 7. In nucleotides, the CDR3 is TGTGCCAGCAGTATCACAGGGGGGAGAACTGAAGCTTTCTTT. Translation: CASSITGGRTEAFF.

V gene TRBV15 combines with J gene TRBJ2-1, with 10 bases matching TRBD2. The V segment lost 0 bases and the J segment 8 bases; nucleotides outside the gene matches: 4. Germline V lookup: CDR1 LNHNV, CDR2 YYDKDF (reference sequence). The CDR3 has 15 residues. This CDR3 is CATSREASGRDEQFF. In DNA, the CDR3 is TGTGCCACCAGCAGAGAGGCTAGCGGGAGAGATGAGCAGTTCTTC.

V and J are TRBV21-1 and TRBJ2-5; the D call in the table, TRBD2, was not verified against the DNA. TRBV21-1 is a recognized pseudogene. The CDR3 has 14 residues. The DNA of the CDR3 is TGTGCCAGCAGCAACACTAGCGGGAGGGAGACCCAGTACTTC. Its translation: CASSNTSGRETQYF.

In the case of this clone: A far larger clone is a single base away, which makes a read error likely. The rearrangement links TRBV2 to TRBJ1-1, with 7 nucleotides matching TRBD1. J gave up 1 base and V 5 bases, and 1 base lay outside the gene matches. CDR3 size: 13 residues. CDR1 and CDR2 from the germline V gene are SNHLY and FYNNEI. CDR3 coding DNA: TGTGCCAGCAGTACAGGGGCGAACACTGAAGCTTTCTTT. Its translation: CASSTGANTEAFF.

The chain has TRBV24-1 and TRBJ2-2, with 10 bases fitting TRBD1. The J segment lost 1 base and the V segment lost 5 bases, leaving 9 bases of the junction unmatched. The CDR3 has 18 residues. In germline, CDR1 is KGHDR, CDR2 SFDVKD. The CDR3 DNA is TGTGCCACCAGTGCCCAGACAGGGGGCAGGCGGAACACCGGGGAGCTGTTTTTT. Encoded protein: CATSAQTGGRRNTGELFF.

V is TRBV6-6 and J is TRBJ2-5; a possible D gene is TRBD1 (5 bases). Looked up from germline, CDR1 is MNHNY and CDR2 is SVGAGI (reference sequence). The V gene lost 5 bases and the J gene lost 2 bases, with 15 bases spanning the gap. The CDR3 totals 15 residues. As DNA, the CDR3 is TGTGCCAGCAGTCATAGGGGCTTAGTGCAAGAGACCCAGTACTTC. Residues: CASSHRGLVQETQYF.

The chain couples TRBV7-2 to TRBJ2-1; 7 positions match TRBD2. The CDR3 spans 16 residues. V shed 1 base, J shed 2 bases, and the junction held 5 bases outside the gene matches. In germline, CDR1 is SGHTA, CDR2 FQGNSA. The CDR3 region is CASSLGAGVTYNEQFF. DNA for the CDR3: TGTGCCAGCAGCTTAGGGGCGGGAGTGACCTACAATGAGCAGTTCTTC. The full variable domain, its missing parts supplied by reference TRBV7-2 and TRBJ2-1, is GAGVSQSPSNKVTEKGKDVELRCDPISGHTALYWYRQSLGQGLEFLIYFQGNSAPDKSGLPSDRFSAERTGGSVSTLTIQRTQQEDSAVYLCASSLGAGVTYNEQFFGPGTRLTVL.

The V and J genes are TRBV6-5 and TRBJ1-4; TRBD1 agrees at 9 bases. Germline V gene sequence: CDR1 MNHEY, CDR2 SVGAGI. This CDR3 has 15 amino acids. Germline trimming cut 6 bases from V and 2 bases from J; bases unmatched to any gene: 4. The CDR3 nucleotides read TGTGCCAGCAGAGATACAGGGGGCACTAATGAAAAACTGTTTTTT. Amino acids: CASRDTGGTNEKLFF.

This clone was recorded once. The CDR3 is CASSIGSGTGNSPLHF. CDR3 bases: TGTGCCAGTAGTATTGGGTCCGGGACAGGAAATTCACCCCTCCACTTT. The chain is built from TRBV19 and TRBJ1-6, with TRBD1 matching 8 bases. V shed 3 bases, J shed 7 bases, and the junction held 8 bases outside the gene matches. The CDR3 is made up of 16 amino acids. Germline V gives CDR1 LNHDA, CDR2 SQIVND (reference sequence).

This clone was seen just once. The rearrangement joins TRBV2 to TRBJ2-1; D possibly corresponds to TRBD1 (5 bases). CDR1 is SNHLY, CDR2 FYNNEI, per germline. The length of the CDR3 is 12 residues. Trimming removed 5 bases from V and 7 bases from J, with 9 bases in between. As DNA, the CDR3 is TGTGCCAGCAGTTCCGACAGAAATGAGCAGTTCTTC. Protein product: CASSSDRNEQFF.

The V call is TRBV7-9, the J call TRBJ2-7, with D possibly TRBD2 on 5 matching bases. The ends were cut back, 4 bases at V and 5 bases at J, with 15 bases in the middle. From germline, CDR1 is SEHNR and CDR2 FQNEAQ (reference sequence). The CDR3 runs 14 residues. The CDR3 sequence: CASSSPVRGHEQYF. CDR3 in DNA: TGTGCCAGCAGCTCTCCTGTCCGCGGGCACGAGCAGTACTTC.

The V and J genes are TRBV20-1 and TRBJ2-1; 10 bases map to TRBD1. The CDR3 loop spans 14 amino acids. V lost 3 bases, J lost 10 bases, and 9 bases stayed unmatched. CDR1 is DFQATT, CDR2 SNEGSKA, per germline (reference sequence). CDR3 bases: TGCAGTGCTAGTCGGCCGGGGACAGGGGACGAGCAGTTCTTC. Its protein is CSASRPGTGDEQFF.

The chain couples TRBV28 to TRBJ2-7; D remains ambiguous. There are 13 residues in the CDR3. V was trimmed by 3 bases and J by 3 bases, leaving 9 bases between them. Germline CDR1 is MDHEN and CDR2 is SYDVKM. In nucleotides, the CDR3 is TGTGCCAGCAGTTTGAGTTATGGCTACGAGCAGTACTTC. Protein sequence: CASSLSYGYEQYF.

Here the CDR3 DNA reads TGTGCCAGTGGGGGCTCCCTCTATAATTCACCCCTCCACTTT. It codes for CASGGSLYNSPLHF. This chain joins TRBV3-1 (or the pseudogene TRBV3-2) and TRBJ1-6, with D perhaps matching TRBD1 (6 bases). V dropped 9 bases and J dropped 3 bases, with 12 bases sitting between them. Germline assignment: CDR1 LGHDT and CDR2 YNNKEL (reference sequence). The CDR3 has 14 amino acids.

V and J are TRBV28 and TRBJ2-1, with TRBD2 matching 9 bases. This CDR3 comprises 14 residues. The junction had 2 bases not matched to a gene; V was cut back by 4 bases and J by 4 bases. The germline CDR1 and CDR2 sequences are MDHEN and SYDVKM. CDR3 residues: CASSSSGKYNEQFF. In DNA form, the CDR3 reads TGTGCCAGCAGTTCTAGCGGGAAATACAATGAGCAGTTCTTC.

The chain employs TRBV27 and TRBJ2-1, with 7 nucleotides matching TRBD1. The CDR3 runs to 16 residues. J was trimmed by 8 bases and V by 4 bases; bases with no gene match: 14. Germline-derived CDR1 and CDR2 are MNHEY and SMNVEV (reference sequence). The CDR3, as DNA: TGTGCCAGCAGTTCGAAGACAGGGATGGCTGACGATGAGCAGTTCTTC. Its translation: CASSSKTGMADDEQFF.

This chain links TRBV6-5 with TRBJ2-7, with D possibly being TRBD1 (5 bases). The CDR3 length is 15 residues. The V and J ends lost 8 bases and 0 bases respectively, with 17 bases between them. CDR1 is MNHEY and CDR2 is SVGAGI in the germline V gene. In DNA form, the CDR3 reads TGTGCCAGCGGATCTTCCAGGGCACTCTCCTACGAGCAGTACTTC. This codes for CASGSSRALSYEQYF.

CDR3 region: CASSPRLAGGDTQYF. The CDR3 DNA sequence: TGTGCCAGCAGCCCCCGACTAGCGGGAGGGGATACGCAGTATTTT. The chain carries TRBV9 and TRBJ2-3, with 14 positions matching TRBD2. Trimming at V came to 4 bases and at J to 6 bases, leaving 4 bases not matched to a gene. Germline CDR1 SGDLS, CDR2 YYNGEE. This CDR3 is 15 amino acids long.

CDR3 sequence (DNA): TGTGCCAGCAGCACGGGACAGGGTGGTAATCAGCCCCAGCATTTT. It encodes CASSTGQGGNQPQHF. The chain links TRBV7-9 to TRBJ1-5; 9 bases agree with TRBD1. The CDR3 totals 15 residues. CDR1 SEHNR and CDR2 FQNEAQ come from the germline V gene (reference sequence). Unmatched junction bases numbered 6, after V lost 5 bases and J lost 4 bases.

The CDR3, as DNA: TGTGCCAGCAGCCAAGATAACACCTACAATGAGCAGTTCTTC. Protein product: CASSQDNTYNEQFF. The V gene is TRBV3-1 (or the pseudogene TRBV3-2), the J gene TRBJ2-1; D remains ambiguous. CDR3 length equals 14 residues. Trimming cost V 0 bases and J 2 bases, with 5 bases left between them. Germline V CDR1 and CDR2: LGHDT, YNNKEL (reference sequence).

The chain uses TRBV12-5 and TRBJ2-5, with D possibly matching TRBD2 (5 bases). Trimming removed 5 bases at V and 7 bases at J, with 11 bases between. The CDR3 extends over 12 amino acids. Germline V gene data show CDR1 as LGHNT and CDR2 as FRNRAP. The CDR3 DNA is TGTGCTAGTGGTCCAGATCGGGGGACCCAGTACTTC. It codes for CASGPDRGTQYF.

In its sample, this clone was seen once. This sequence joins TRBV5-1 and TRBJ2-1; TRBD2 matches 11 bases. This CDR3 has 16 residues. Germline CDR1 is SGHRS and CDR2 is YFSETQ. With 2 bases clipped from V and 10 bases from J, the junction kept 11 bases outside the gene matches. The CDR3 region is CASSLTSGRVPGEQFF. The CDR3 nucleotides are TGCGCCAGCAGCTTAACTAGCGGGAGAGTTCCGGGAGAGCAGTTCTTC.

This clone was observed a handful of times. CDR3 protein: CASSHLTGVGETQYF. The CDR3 coding sequence is TGTGCCAGCAGCCACCTGACAGGGGTCGGCGAGACCCAGTACTTC. The V call is TRBV14, the J call TRBJ2-5; 8 positions match TRBD1. V lost 3 bases, J lost 5 bases, and 8 bases stayed unmatched. The CDR3 has 15 residues. Germline V gives CDR1 SGHDN, CDR2 FVKESK.

V is TRBV5-6 and J is TRBJ1-2; TRBD1 is a possible D gene (5 bases). Germline V gives CDR1 SGHDT, CDR2 YYEEEE. The CDR3 sequence is 15 residues long. The V end was cut by 2 bases, the J end by 0 bases, with 11 bases between. CDR3 coding DNA: TGTGCCAGCAGCTTATCAATGACAGCTAACTATGGCTACACCTTC. It encodes CASSLSMTANYGYTF.

The chain carries TRBV30 and TRBJ2-1; 7 nucleotides match TRBD2. With V trimmed by 0 bases and J by 5 bases, 4 bases remained unmatched. This CDR3 contains 14 residues. The V gene's germline CDR1 is GTSNPN and CDR2 SVGIG (reference sequence). The DNA for the CDR3 is TGTGCCTGGAGTGTAACTAGCGCAAACAATGAGCAGTTCTTC. Protein sequence: CAWSVTSANNEQFF.